The present entry profiles one TCR beta chain with its context. The data stem from a study of cytomegalovirus exposure and HLA in healthy donors. A multiplex PCR was run with 60 Vbeta primers and 13 Jbeta primers. Clones were read by immunoSEQ multiplex PCR, and TCRdb kept only the in-frame ones, dropping some. This sample has 200,000 or so clones; about 80% occur once, and the top ten carry more than 1.3%. Material for sequencing was PBMCs. The sequence came from a girl under 18 in good health and CMV-seronegative.

In nucleotides, the CDR3 is TGTGCCAGCTCGCACGATGCGGGGGAAAAACTGTTTTTT. Translation: CASSHDAGEKLFF. This chain links TRBV18 with TRBJ1-4; D ambiguous. Per germline, CDR1 KGHSH and CDR2 LQKENI. V was cut by 6 bases and J by 8 bases, with 13 bases left in between. This CDR3 region has 13 residues.